Given below is one T cell receptor beta chain in context. What it recognizes is unknown. These data come from a study of shared clonotypes between healthy human individuals. This CDR3 spans 16 amino acids. Looked up from germline, CDR1 is KGHSH and CDR2 is LQKENI. Trimming shortened V by 4 bases and J by 3 bases, and 19 bases separated the two germline ends. Genomic DNA (from each subset) was split evenly across several immunoSEQ plates. The protocol was immunoSEQ multiplex PCR, while the TCRdb copy is restricted to in-frame clones and leaves out a portion. Among about 1 million clones listed, about three quarters were seen once. Findings of the study overall: Represented genetic and exposure-history diversity was restricted by having few donors.

Material for sequencing was memory CD4+ T cells sorted from blood. Subset: CD45RA-negative fraction. The V gene is TRBV18, the J gene TRBJ2-7; D might be TRBD2 (6 bases). The TCR was taken from a man between 18 and 29 years old in good health. This CDR3 is CASSQGLGRAGYEQYF. Here the CDR3 DNA reads TGTGCCAGCTCACAGGGGCTCGGGAGAGCGGGCTACGAGCAGTACTTC.